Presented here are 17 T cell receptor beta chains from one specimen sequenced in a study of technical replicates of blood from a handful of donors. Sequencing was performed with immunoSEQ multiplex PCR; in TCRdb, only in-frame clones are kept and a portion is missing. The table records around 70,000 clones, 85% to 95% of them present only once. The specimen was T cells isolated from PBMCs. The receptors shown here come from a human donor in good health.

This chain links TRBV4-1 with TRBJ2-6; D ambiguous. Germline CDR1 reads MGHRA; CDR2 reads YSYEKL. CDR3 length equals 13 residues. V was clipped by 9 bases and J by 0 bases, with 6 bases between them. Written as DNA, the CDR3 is TGCGCCAGTACAAACTCTGGGGCCAACGTCCTGACTTTC. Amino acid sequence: CASTNSGANVLTF.

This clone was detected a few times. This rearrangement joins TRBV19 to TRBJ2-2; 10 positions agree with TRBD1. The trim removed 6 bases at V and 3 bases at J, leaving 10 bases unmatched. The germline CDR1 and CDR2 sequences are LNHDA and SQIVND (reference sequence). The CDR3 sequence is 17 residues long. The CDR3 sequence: CASRRRTGGEHTGELFF. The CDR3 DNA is TGTGCCAGTAGACGACGGACAGGGGGGGAGCACACCGGGGAGCTGTTTTTT.

CDR3 in amino acids: CASKKQGAGYNSPLHF. The CDR3 bases are TGTGCCAGCAAGAAGCAGGGGGCTGGGTATAATTCACCCCTCCACTTT. The V gene is TRBV2, the J gene TRBJ1-6; the match to TRBD1 covers 8 bases. Germline V gene sequence: CDR1 SNHLY, CDR2 FYNNEI. The ends lost 7 bases at V and 4 bases at J; junction bases unmatched: 9. The CDR3 has 16 residues.

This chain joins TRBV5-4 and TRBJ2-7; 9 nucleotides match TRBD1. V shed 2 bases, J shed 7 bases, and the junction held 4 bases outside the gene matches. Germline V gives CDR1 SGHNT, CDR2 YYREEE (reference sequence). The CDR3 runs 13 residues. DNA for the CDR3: TGTGCCAGCAGCTTAAGGGACAGGGATGAGCAGTACTTC. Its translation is CASSLRDRDEQYF.

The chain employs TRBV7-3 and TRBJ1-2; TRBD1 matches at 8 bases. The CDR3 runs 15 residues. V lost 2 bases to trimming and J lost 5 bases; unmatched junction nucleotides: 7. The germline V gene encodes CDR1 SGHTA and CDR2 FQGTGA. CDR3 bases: TGTGCCAGCAGCTTAGGGCCCCAGGGGGCTTATGGCTACACCTTC. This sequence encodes CASSLGPQGAYGYTF.

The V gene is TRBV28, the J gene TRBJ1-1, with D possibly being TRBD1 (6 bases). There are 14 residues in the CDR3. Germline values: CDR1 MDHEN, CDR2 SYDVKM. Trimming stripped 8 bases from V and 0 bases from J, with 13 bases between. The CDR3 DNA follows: TGTGCCAGCCTCACAGGGACTATGAACACTGAAGCTTTCTTT. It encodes CASLTGTMNTEAFF. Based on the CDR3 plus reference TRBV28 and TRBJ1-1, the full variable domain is DVKVTQSSRYLVKRTGEKVFLECVQDMDHENMFWYRQDPGLGLRLIYFSYDVKMKEKGDIPEGYSVSREKKERFSLILESASTNQTSMYLCASLTGTMNTEAFFGQGTRLTVV.

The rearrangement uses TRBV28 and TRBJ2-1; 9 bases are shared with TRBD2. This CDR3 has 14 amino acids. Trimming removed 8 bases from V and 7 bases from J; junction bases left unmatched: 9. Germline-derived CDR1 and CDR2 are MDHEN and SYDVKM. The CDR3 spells CASVKGLAKNEQFF. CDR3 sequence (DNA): TGTGCCAGCGTAAAAGGACTAGCGAAAAATGAGCAGTTCTTC.

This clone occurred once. CDR3 nucleotides: TGTGCCAGCAACAGGGGTTCCTTTACTGAAGCTTTCTTT. This codes for CASNRGSFTEAFF. The chain employs TRBV6-5 and TRBJ1-1, with 7 nucleotides matching TRBD1. The CDR3 runs to 13 residues. Germline-derived CDR1 and CDR2 are MNHEY and SVGAGI. Trimming removed 7 bases from V and 5 bases from J; junction bases left unmatched: 7.

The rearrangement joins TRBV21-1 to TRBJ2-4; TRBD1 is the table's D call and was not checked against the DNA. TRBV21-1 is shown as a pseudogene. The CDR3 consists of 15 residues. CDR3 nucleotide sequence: TGTGCCAGCAGCAAGCATCAGGACAGGGTGATTCAATGGTACTTC. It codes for CASSKHQDRVIQWYF.

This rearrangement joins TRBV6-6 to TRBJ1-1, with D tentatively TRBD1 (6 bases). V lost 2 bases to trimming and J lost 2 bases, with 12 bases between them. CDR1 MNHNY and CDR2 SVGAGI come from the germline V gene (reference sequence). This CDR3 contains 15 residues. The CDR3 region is CASSYTDRLNTEAFF. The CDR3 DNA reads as TGTGCCAGCAGTTACACCGACAGGCTCAACACTGAAGCTTTCTTT.

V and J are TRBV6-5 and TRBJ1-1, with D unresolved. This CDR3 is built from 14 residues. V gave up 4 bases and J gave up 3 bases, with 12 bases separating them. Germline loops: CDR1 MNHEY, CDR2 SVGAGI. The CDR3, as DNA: TGTGCCAGCAGTTCCGGGCCAGCGGACACTGAAGCTTTCTTT. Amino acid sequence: CASSSGPADTEAFF.

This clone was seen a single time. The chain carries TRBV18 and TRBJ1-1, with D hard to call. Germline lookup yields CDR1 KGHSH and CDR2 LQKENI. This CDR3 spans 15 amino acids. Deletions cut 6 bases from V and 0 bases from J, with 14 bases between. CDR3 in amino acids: CASSLGRGMNTEAFF. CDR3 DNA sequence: TGTGCCAGCTCGCTAGGACGGGGAATGAACACTGAAGCTTTCTTT.

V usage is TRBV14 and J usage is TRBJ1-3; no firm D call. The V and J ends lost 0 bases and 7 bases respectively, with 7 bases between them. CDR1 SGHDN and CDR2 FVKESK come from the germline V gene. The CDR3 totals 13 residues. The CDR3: CASSQEARNTIYF. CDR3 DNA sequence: TGTGCCAGCAGCCAAGAGGCGAGGAACACCATATATTTT.

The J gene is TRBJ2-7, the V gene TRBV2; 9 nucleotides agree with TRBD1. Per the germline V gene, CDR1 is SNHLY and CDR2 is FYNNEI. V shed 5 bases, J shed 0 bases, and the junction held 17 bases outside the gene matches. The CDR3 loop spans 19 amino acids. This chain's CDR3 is CASSQRPGQGGLLSYEQYF. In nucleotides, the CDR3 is TGTGCCAGCAGTCAGAGACCGGGACAGGGAGGCCTTCTCTCCTACGAGCAGTACTTC.

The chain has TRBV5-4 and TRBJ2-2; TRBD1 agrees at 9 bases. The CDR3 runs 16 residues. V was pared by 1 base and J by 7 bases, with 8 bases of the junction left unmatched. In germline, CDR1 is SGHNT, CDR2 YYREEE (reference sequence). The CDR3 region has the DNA TGTGCCAGCAGCTTGCCTGGGACAGGGTGGGACGGGGAGCTGTTTTTT. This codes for CASSLPGTGWDGELFF. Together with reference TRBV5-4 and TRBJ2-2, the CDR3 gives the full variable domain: ETGVTQSPTHLIKTRGQQVTLRCSSQSGHNTVSWYQQALGQGPQFIFQYYREEENGRGNFPPRFSGLQFPNYSSELNVNALELDDSALYLCASSLPGTGWDGELFFGEGSRLTVL.

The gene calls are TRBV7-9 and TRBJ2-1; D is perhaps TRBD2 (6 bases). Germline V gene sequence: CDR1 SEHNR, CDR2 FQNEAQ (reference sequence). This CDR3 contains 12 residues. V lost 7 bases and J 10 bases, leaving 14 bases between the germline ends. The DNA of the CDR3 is TGTGCCAGCACCGGGACTCCGCCGGAGCAGTTCTTC. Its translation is CASTGTPPEQFF.

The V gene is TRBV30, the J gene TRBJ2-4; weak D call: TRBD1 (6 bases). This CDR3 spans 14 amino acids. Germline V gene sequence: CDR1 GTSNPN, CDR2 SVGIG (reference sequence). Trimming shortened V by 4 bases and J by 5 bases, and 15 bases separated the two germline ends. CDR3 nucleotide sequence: TGTGCCTGGAACTCTCAGGGGAGTCAAAACATTCAGTACTTC. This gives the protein CAWNSQGSQNIQYF.